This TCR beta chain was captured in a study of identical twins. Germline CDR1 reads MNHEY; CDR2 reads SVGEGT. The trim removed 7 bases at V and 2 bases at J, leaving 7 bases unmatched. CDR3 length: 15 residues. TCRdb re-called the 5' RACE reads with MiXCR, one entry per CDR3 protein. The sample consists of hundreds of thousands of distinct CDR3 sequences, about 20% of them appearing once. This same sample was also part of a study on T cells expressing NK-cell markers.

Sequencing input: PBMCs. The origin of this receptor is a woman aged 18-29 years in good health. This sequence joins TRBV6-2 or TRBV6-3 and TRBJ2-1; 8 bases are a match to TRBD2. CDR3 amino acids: CASTSGSGTYNEQFF. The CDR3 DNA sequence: TGTGCCAGCACCTCGGGTAGCGGGACCTACAATGAGCAGTTCTTC.